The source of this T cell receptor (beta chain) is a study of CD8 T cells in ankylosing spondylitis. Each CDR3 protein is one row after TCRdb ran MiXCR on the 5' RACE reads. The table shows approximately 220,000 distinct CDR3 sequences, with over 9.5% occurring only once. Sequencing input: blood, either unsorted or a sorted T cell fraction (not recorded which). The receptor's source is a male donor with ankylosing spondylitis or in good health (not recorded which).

The CDR3 spells CASSPRDWGNTGELFF. The CDR3 nucleotides are TGTGCCAGTAGTCCTCGGGATTGGGGGAACACCGGGGAGCTGTTTTTT. The rearrangement joins TRBV19 to TRBJ2-2; a possible D gene is TRBD2 (5 bases). This CDR3 has 16 amino acids. Trimming left V 5 bases short and J 1 base short, with 14 bases between. Germline V gene lookup returns CDR1 LNHDA and CDR2 SQIVND (reference sequence).